The entry below gives a single TCR beta chain sequence along with its context. What it binds is unknown. Some clones are missing from TCRdb's copy, which holds only in-frame ones; the method was immunoSEQ multiplex PCR. The data show about 94,000 clones, with roughly 89% seen just once and around 11% held by the top ten. V lost 4 bases and J lost 6, with 7 bases in between. Looked up from germline, CDR1 is MGHRA and CDR2 is YSYEKL. This CDR3 contains 11 residues. The data derive from a study of PD-1 blockade in classical Hodgkin lymphoma. Every one of the patients relapsed after autologous stem cell transplantation (brentuximab vedotin exposure was variable). Study-level findings and limits: Significant TCR diversity gains by C4D1 occurred in CD4+ but not CD8+ cells.

This sequence was found in a human donor with classical Hodgkin lymphoma. This specimen was peripheral blood mononuclear cells (PBMCs), taken before the second cycle of nivolumab. V and J are TRBV4-1 and TRBJ2-7, with D possibly being TRBD1 or TRBD2 (6 bases each). The CDR3 DNA reads TGCGCCAGCAGCCGGGGGGCCGAGCAGTACTTC. It codes for CASSRGAEQYF.